A selection of T cell receptor beta chains follows, all from one sample in a study of OX40 agonist ivuxolimab in advanced cancers. Libraries were prepared by immunoSEQ multiplex PCR; TCRdb keeps only in-frame clonotypes and omits some of them. The sample has about 80,000 clones; 85% to 95% are singletons. Sequenced here: CD4+ or CD8+ T cells sorted from blood, sampled in a trial of the OX40 agonist ivuxolimab. These receptors all come from an adult with an advanced solid tumor such as melanoma, head and neck, liver or kidney cancer. The conserved cysteine and the conserved F or W are not part of the CDR3 here. The order of the fields is CDR3 length, V gene, J gene, CDR3 protein.

length: 14
V: TRBV4-3
J: TRBJ1-3
CDR3: ASSQESVFSGNTIY

length: 12
V: TRBV6-1
J: TRBJ2-5
CDR3: ASSLGQGRETQY

length: 10
V: TRBV27
J: TRBJ2-3
CDR3: ASSLTPDTQY

length: 14
V: TRBV7-2
J: TRBJ2-6
CDR3: ASSRDRFSGANVLT

length: 13
V: TRBV4-2
J: TRBJ2-1
CDR3: ASSQGLGTYNEQF

length: 14
V: TRBV9
J: TRBJ2-1
CDR3: ASSGPNGSSYNEQF

length: 14
V: TRBV27
J: TRBJ2-1
CDR3: ASSFTTGGAGYEQF

length: 10
V: TRBV19
J: TRBJ1-3
CDR3: ATWTSGNTIY

length: 11
V: TRBV4-1
J: TRBJ1-1
CDR3: ASSHGGNTEAF

length: 18
V: TRBV15
J: TRBJ1-4
CDR3: ATSSGPGQKEPLPNEKLF

length: 12
V: TRBV6-1
J: TRBJ2-1
CDR3: ASSLQGFTYEQF

length: 12
V: TRBV5-6
J: TRBJ2-7
CDR3: ASSYGRESYEQY

length: 14
V: TRBV27
J: TRBJ2-2
CDR3: ASRAFSGSNTGELF

length: 10
V: TRBV5-1
J: TRBJ2-1
CDR3: ASSMGAYEQF